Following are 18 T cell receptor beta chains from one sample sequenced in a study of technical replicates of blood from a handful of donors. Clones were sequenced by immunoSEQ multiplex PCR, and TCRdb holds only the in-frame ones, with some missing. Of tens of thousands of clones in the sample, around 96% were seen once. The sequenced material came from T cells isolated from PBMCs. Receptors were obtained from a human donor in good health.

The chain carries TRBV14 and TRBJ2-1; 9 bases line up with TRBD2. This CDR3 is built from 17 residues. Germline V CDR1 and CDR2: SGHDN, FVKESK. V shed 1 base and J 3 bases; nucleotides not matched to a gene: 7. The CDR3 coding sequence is TGTGCCAGCAGCCAAGGCTTCGGGACTAGCCACTACAATGAGCAGTTCTTC. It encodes CASSQGFGTSHYNEQFF.

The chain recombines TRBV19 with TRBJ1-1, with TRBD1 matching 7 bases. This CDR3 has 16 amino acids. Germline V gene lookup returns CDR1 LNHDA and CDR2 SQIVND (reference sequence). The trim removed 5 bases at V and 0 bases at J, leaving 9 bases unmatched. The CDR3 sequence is CASSRPGQRLNTEAFF. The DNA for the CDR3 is TGTGCCAGTAGTCGACCGGGACAGAGGCTGAACACTGAAGCTTTCTTT.

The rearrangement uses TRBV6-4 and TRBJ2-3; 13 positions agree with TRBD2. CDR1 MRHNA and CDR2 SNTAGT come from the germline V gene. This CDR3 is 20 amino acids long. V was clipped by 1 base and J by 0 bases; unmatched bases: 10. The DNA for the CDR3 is TGTGCCAGCAGTGACTTAGGACTAGCGGGAGTCGGGGTAAGCACAGATACGCAGTATTTT. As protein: CASSDLGLAGVGVSTDTQYF.

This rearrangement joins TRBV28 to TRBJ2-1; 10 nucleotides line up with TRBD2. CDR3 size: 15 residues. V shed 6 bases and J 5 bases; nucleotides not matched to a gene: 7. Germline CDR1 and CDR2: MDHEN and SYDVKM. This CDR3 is CASRLAGDRHNEQFF. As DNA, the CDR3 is TGTGCCAGCAGGCTAGCGGGAGATCGCCACAATGAGCAGTTCTTC.

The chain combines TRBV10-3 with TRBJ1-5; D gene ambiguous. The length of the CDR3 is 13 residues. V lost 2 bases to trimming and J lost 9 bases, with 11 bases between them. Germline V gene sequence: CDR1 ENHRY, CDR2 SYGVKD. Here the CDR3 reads CAISEQVTSPQHF. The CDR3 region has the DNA TGTGCCATCAGTGAGCAGGTAACTTCGCCCCAGCATTTT.

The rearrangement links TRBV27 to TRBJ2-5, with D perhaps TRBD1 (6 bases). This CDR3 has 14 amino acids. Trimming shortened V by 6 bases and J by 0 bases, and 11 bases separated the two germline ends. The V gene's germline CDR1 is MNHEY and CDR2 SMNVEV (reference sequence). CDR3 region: CASRDSPYQETQYF. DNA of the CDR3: TGTGCCAGCAGGGACAGCCCGTACCAAGAGACCCAGTACTTC.

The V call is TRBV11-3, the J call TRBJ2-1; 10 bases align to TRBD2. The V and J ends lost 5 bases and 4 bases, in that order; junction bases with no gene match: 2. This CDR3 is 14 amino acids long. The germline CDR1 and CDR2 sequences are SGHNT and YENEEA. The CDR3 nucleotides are TGTGCCAGCAGCCCTAGCGGGAGTTACAATGAGCAGTTCTTC. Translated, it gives CASSPSGSYNEQFF.

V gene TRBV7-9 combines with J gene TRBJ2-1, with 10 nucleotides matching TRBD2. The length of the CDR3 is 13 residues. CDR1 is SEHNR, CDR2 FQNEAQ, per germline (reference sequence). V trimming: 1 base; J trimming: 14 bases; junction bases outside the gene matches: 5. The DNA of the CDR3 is TGTGCCAGCAGCTTAGTTAGCACTAGCGGGAAGTTCTTC. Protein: CASSLVSTSGKFF. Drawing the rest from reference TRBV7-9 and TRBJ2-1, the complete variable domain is DTGVSQNPRHKITKRGQNVTFRCDPISEHNRLYWYRQTLGQGPEFLTYFQNEAQLEKSRLLSDRFSAERPKGSFSTLEIQRTEQGDSAMYLCASSLVSTSGKFFGPGTRLTVL.

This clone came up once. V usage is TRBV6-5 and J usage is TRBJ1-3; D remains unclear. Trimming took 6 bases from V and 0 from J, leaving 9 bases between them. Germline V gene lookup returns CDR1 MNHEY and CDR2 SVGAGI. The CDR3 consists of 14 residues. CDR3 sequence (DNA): TGTGCCAGCAGCCCGGGTCACTCTGGAAACACCATATATTTT. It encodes CASSPGHSGNTIYF.

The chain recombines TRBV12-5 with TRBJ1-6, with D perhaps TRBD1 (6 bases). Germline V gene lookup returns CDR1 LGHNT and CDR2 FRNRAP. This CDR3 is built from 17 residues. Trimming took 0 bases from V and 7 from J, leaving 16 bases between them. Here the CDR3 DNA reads TGTGCTAGTGGTTTGGTACTTATGGGACACGCAAATTCACCCCTCCACTTT. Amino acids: CASGLVLMGHANSPLHF.

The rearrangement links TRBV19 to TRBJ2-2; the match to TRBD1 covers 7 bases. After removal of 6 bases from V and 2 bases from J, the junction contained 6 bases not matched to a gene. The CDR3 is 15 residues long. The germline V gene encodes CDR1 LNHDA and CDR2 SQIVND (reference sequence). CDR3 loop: CASRNWDRNTGELFF. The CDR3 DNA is TGTGCCAGTAGGAACTGGGACAGAAACACCGGGGAGCTGTTTTTT.

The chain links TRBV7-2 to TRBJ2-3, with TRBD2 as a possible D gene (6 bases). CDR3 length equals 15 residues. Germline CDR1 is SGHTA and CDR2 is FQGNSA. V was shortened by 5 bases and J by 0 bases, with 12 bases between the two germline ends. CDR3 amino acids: CASSGRGWSTDTQYF. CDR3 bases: TGTGCCAGCAGCGGGCGGGGCTGGAGCACAGATACGCAGTATTTT.

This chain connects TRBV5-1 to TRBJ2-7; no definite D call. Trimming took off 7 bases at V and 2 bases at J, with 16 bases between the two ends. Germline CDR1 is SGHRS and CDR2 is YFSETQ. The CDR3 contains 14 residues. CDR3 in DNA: TGCGCCAGCTCCCCCCCACTACCTACCTACGAGCAGTACTTC. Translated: CASSPPLPTYEQYF.

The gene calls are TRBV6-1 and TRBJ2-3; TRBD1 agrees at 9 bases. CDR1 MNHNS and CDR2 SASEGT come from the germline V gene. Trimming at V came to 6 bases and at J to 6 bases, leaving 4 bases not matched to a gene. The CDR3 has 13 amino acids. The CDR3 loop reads CASRRTGDDTQYF. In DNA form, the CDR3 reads TGTGCCAGCAGGCGGACAGGGGACGATACGCAGTATTTT.

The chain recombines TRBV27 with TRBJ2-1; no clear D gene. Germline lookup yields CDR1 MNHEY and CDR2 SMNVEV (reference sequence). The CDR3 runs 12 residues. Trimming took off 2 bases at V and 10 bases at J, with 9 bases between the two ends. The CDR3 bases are TGTGCCAGCAGTTTAAACGGTGCGGAGCAGTTCTTC. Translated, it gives CASSLNGAEQFF.

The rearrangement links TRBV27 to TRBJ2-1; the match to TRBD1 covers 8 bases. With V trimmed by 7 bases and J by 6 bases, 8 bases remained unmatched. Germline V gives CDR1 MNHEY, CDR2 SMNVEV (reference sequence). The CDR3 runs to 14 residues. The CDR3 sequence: CASTLIQGGNEQFF. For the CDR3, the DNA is TGTGCCAGCACCTTGATACAGGGGGGCAATGAGCAGTTCTTC.

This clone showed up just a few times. The CDR3 DNA reads TGTGCCTGGAGTGGCAGCGGGGAGACCCAGTACTTC. Translated: CAWSGSGETQYF. The gene calls are TRBV30 and TRBJ2-5, with TRBD2 as a possible D gene (6 bases). The CDR3 length is 12 residues. Trimming removed 1 base from V and 5 bases from J, with 8 bases in between. Per the germline V gene, CDR1 is GTSNPN and CDR2 is SVGIG (reference sequence).

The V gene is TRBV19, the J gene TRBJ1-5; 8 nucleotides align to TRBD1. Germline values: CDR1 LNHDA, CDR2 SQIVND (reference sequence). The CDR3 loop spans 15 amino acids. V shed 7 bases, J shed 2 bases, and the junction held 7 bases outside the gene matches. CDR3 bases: TGTGCCAGTACCCTGGACAGGGCGGGCAATCAGCCCCAGCATTTT. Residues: CASTLDRAGNQPQHF.